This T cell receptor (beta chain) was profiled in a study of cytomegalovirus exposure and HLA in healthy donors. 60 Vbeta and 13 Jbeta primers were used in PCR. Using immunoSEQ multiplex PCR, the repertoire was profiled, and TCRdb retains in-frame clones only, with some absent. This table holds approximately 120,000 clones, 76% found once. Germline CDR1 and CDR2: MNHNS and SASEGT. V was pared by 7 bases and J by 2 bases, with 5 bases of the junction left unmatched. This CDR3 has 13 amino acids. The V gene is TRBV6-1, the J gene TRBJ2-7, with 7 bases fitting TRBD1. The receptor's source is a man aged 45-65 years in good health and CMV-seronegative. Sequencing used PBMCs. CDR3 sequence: CASIPGGTYEQYF. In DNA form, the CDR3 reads TGTGCCAGCATCCCAGGGGGTACCTACGAGCAGTACTTC.